This T cell receptor beta chain is from a study of vaccination and CD4 T cells after COVID-19. Germline CDR1 is SNHLY and CDR2 is FYNNEI. Between the trimmed V and J ends, which lost 4 bases and 0 bases, there was a span of 7 bases. The CDR3 has 14 residues. Treatment indicated: approximately 10-day PBMC culture with coronavirus spike peptide pools or control peptides (ViraFEST assay). Worth noting for this clonotype: What it binds is unknown.

An Oncomine TCR Beta short-read assay was used to sequence the DNA from cultured CD4+ T cells. From the PCR reads, TCRdb called clonotypes with MiXCR, one entry per CDR3 protein. In the table there are about 18,000 distinct CDR3 sequences, around 80% of which are singletons. The gene calls are TRBV2 and TRBJ1-5, with D uncertain. This TCR was sampled from a human donor who received a COVID-19 vaccine. This material consisted of CD4+ T cells from blood, cultured in vitro, taken after SARS-CoV-2 vaccination. The CDR3 sequence is CASSGSYSNQPQHF. The CDR3 region has the DNA TGTGCCAGCAGTGGCAGTTATAGCAATCAGCCCCAGCATTTT.